These 14 T cell receptor beta chains were sequenced from one sample in a study of PD-1 blockade in classical Hodgkin lymphoma. Brentuximab vedotin exposure varied, and every patient relapsed after autologous stem cell transplantation. Produced via immunoSEQ multiplex PCR; TCRdb's table is partial and in-frame only. Of fewer than 45,000 clones in the sample, around 83% were seen once. The sequenced sample was peripheral blood mononuclear cells (PBMCs), obtained before the second cycle of nivolumab. The receptors originated from a human donor with classical Hodgkin lymphoma.

This chain uses TRBV5-6 with TRBJ1-1, with D possibly TRBD1 on 6 matching bases. The CDR3 loop spans 16 amino acids. In germline, CDR1 is SGHDT, CDR2 YYEEEE. The ends were cut back, 0 bases at V and 4 bases at J, with 16 bases in the middle. The CDR3 DNA is TGTGCCAGCAGCTTGGGGGGGGGCTCCCCGAGCACTGAAGCTTTCTTT. Translating it yields CASSLGGGSPSTEAFF.

The rearrangement joins TRBV5-4 to TRBJ2-1; D possibly corresponds to TRBD2 (6 bases). This CDR3 is 13 amino acids long. CDR1 and CDR2 (germline): SGHNT, YYREEE (reference sequence). V gave up 2 bases and J gave up 8 bases, with 11 bases separating them. Here the CDR3 reads CASSFFREDEQFF. DNA for the CDR3: TGTGCCAGCAGCTTTTTCAGGGAGGATGAGCAGTTCTTC.

The rearrangement uses TRBV19 and TRBJ2-5; D remains unclear. Deletions cut 6 bases from V and 1 base from J, with 9 bases between. This CDR3 comprises 13 residues. Germline V CDR1 and CDR2: LNHDA, SQIVND (reference sequence). DNA for the CDR3: TGTGCCAGTAGGGGCAACCTCCAAGAGACCCAGTACTTC. It translates to CASRGNLQETQYF.

This sequence joins TRBV4-1 and TRBJ2-3; possibly TRBD1 or TRBD2 for D (5 bases each). The CDR3 consists of 16 residues. Germline assignment: CDR1 MGHRA and CDR2 YSYEKL. V lost 6 bases and J lost 5, with 21 bases in between. In DNA, the CDR3 is TGCGCCAGCAGGAGCCGGGGCGCAGGTGTAGGAGATACGCAGTATTTT. This encodes CASRSRGAGVGDTQYF.

This clone appeared a single time. The genes are TRBV13 and TRBJ2-3; unclear D gene. Germline-derived CDR1 and CDR2 are PRHDT and FYEKMQ (reference sequence). This CDR3 is 13 amino acids long. The V end lost 5 bases, the J end lost 5 bases, and 11 bases lay between the germline ends. CDR3 nucleotide sequence: TGTGCCAGCAGCCCAGCCCCTGGAGATACGCAGTATTTT. This sequence encodes CASSPAPGDTQYF.

V is TRBV5-5 and J is TRBJ2-5; no firm D call. V gave up 4 bases and J gave up 3 bases, with 4 bases separating them. The CDR3 extends over 11 amino acids. Germline V gene sequence: CDR1 SGHKS, CDR2 YYEKEE (reference sequence). CDR3 DNA sequence: TGTGCCAGCAGCGTTAAAGAGACCCAGTACTTC. Encoded protein: CASSVKETQYF.

CDR3 coding DNA: TGTGCCAGCAGTGAAGCCCGGGGAAATTCACCCCTCCACTTT. Protein: CASSEARGNSPLHF. The chain carries TRBV6-1 and TRBJ1-6; D is undetermined. CDR3 length: 14 amino acids. The germline V gene has CDR1 MNHNS and CDR2 SASEGT. The V end lost 0 bases, the J end lost 7 bases, and 7 bases lay between the germline ends.

This rearrangement joins TRBV7-9 to TRBJ1-1; D is unresolved. Trimming pared 5 bases from V and 0 bases from J, leaving 10 bases between. The length of the CDR3 is 14 residues. Per germline, CDR1 SEHNR and CDR2 FQNEAQ (reference sequence). The CDR3 region is CASSPETVNTEAFF. The CDR3 DNA reads TGTGCCAGCAGCCCTGAGACCGTGAACACTGAAGCTTTCTTT.

The chain carries TRBV6-1 and TRBJ1-2; no clear D gene. V lost 2 bases, J lost 4 bases, and 14 bases lay in between. Per germline, CDR1 MNHNS and CDR2 SASEGT. CDR3 length: 15 amino acids. The CDR3 loop is CASSEIVRGLYGYTF. CDR3 bases: TGTGCCAGCAGTGAAATTGTTCGGGGTCTCTATGGCTACACCTTC.

CDR3 protein: CASSWVGTDTQYF. DNA of the CDR3: TGTGCCAGCAGTTGGGTGGGCACAGATACGCAGTATTTT. This sequence joins TRBV27 and TRBJ2-3; D unresolved. The length of the CDR3 is 13 residues. Germline CDR1 and CDR2: MNHEY and SMNVEV (reference sequence). Trimming pared 4 bases from V and 1 base from J, leaving 6 bases between.

The chain employs TRBV18 and TRBJ2-3, with 9 bases matching TRBD2. The junction had 10 bases not matched to a gene; V was cut back by 4 bases and J by 5 bases. The CDR3 runs 16 residues. Germline loops: CDR1 KGHSH, CDR2 LQKENI. Here the CDR3 DNA reads TGTGCCAGCTCACACGCCCTAGCGGGATCGGAAGATACGCAGTATTTT. It yields the protein CASSHALAGSEDTQYF.

This chain uses TRBV7-9 with TRBJ2-3; TRBD2 aligns across 9 bases. With 6 bases clipped from V and 1 base from J, the junction kept 5 bases outside the gene matches. Germline V gene sequence: CDR1 SEHNR, CDR2 FQNEAQ (reference sequence). The CDR3 is 15 residues long. CDR3: CASRPGLARTDTQYF. In nucleotides, the CDR3 is TGTGCCAGCAGACCCGGACTAGCGCGCACAGATACGCAGTATTTT.

This clone is a singleton in its sample. The V gene is TRBV27, the J gene TRBJ2-7; D remains ambiguous. V was cut by 0 bases and J by 4 bases, with 10 bases left in between. The CDR3 extends over 14 amino acids. Germline V gene lookup returns CDR1 MNHEY and CDR2 SMNVEV (reference sequence). CDR3 nucleotides: TGTGCCAGCAGTTTATCAGGGATCGGGTACGAGCAGTACTTC. Translated: CASSLSGIGYEQYF.

This chain joins TRBV14 and TRBJ1-4, with D tentatively TRBD1 (6 bases). CDR1 and CDR2 (germline): SGHDN, FVKESK. There are 16 residues in the CDR3. V shed 3 bases and J shed 5 bases, with 16 bases lying between them. CDR3: CASSQSGQTRNEKLFF. The CDR3 DNA sequence: TGTGCCAGCAGCCAGTCCGGACAGACCAGAAATGAAAAACTGTTTTTT. Together with reference TRBV14 and TRBJ1-4, the CDR3 gives the full variable domain: EAGVTQFPSHSVIEKGQTVTLRCDPISGHDNLYWYRRVMGKEIKFLLHFVKESKQDESGMPNNRFLAERTGGTYSTLKVQPAELEDSGVYFCASSQSGQTRNEKLFFGSGTQLSVL.